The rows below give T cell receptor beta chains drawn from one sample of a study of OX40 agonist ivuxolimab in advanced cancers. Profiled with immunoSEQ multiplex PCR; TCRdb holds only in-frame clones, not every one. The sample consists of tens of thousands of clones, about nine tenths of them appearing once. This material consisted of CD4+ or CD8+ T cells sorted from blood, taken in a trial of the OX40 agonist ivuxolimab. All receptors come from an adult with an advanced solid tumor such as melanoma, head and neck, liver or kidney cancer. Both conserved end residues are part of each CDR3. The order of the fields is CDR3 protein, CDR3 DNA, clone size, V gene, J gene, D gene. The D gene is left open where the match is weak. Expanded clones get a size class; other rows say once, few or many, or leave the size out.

CDR3aa: CASSLGSPGGSNIQYF
CDR3nt: TGTGCCAGCAGCTTGGGGTCGCCGGGAGGGTCAAACATTCAGTACTTC
abundance: NA
v_gene: TRBV5-4
j_gene: TRBJ2-4
d_gene: TRBD2

CDR3aa: CASRRGEYSNQPQHF
CDR3nt: TGTGCCAGCAGGAGAGGGGAATATAGCAATCAGCCCCAGCATTTT
abundance: NA
v_gene: TRBV6-5
j_gene: TRBJ1-5
d_gene: NA

CDR3aa: CASSTPTKGSTDTQYF
CDR3nt: TGTGCCAGTAGTACCCCAACCAAGGGTAGCACAGATACGCAGTATTTT
abundance: NA
v_gene: TRBV19
j_gene: TRBJ2-3
d_gene: NA

CDR3aa: CASSLDWLAYNEQFF
CDR3nt: TGTGCCAGCAGCTTAGATTGGTTAGCCTACAATGAGCAGTTCTTC
abundance: once
v_gene: TRBV11-1
j_gene: TRBJ2-1
d_gene: NA

CDR3aa: CASSSQDGGALRGRTF
CDR3nt: TGCGCCAGCAGCTCCCAGGACGGAGGGGCCCTCCGGGGAAGGACCTTC
abundance: few
v_gene: TRBV5-1
j_gene: TRBJ2-7
d_gene: NA

CDR3aa: CASSTEPGGLETQYF
CDR3nt: TGCGCCAGCAGTACGGAGCCCGGGGGATTAGAGACCCAGTACTTC
abundance: NA
v_gene: TRBV4-1
j_gene: TRBJ2-5
d_gene: NA

CDR3aa: CASSPLAGATGELFF
CDR3nt: TGTGCCAGCAGCCCTTTAGCGGGAGCCACCGGGGAGCTGTTTTTT
abundance: NA
v_gene: TRBV7-9
j_gene: TRBJ2-2
d_gene: TRBD2

CDR3aa: CASSMSGLRQYF
CDR3nt: TGTGCCAGTAGTATGTCGGGGCTGAGGCAGTACTTC
abundance: NA
v_gene: TRBV19
j_gene: TRBJ2-7
d_gene: NA

CDR3aa: CASSQETGAGETQYF
CDR3nt: TGTGCCAGCAGCCAAGAAACGGGGGCAGGAGAGACCCAGTACTTC
abundance: NA
v_gene: TRBV4-2
j_gene: TRBJ2-5
d_gene: NA

CDR3aa: CASESSGSRQQFF
CDR3nt: TGTGCCAGCGAGTCTAGCGGGAGTAGGCAGCAGTTCTTC
abundance: NA
v_gene: TRBV11-2
j_gene: TRBJ2-1
d_gene: TRBD2

CDR3aa: CASSELAGAETQYF
CDR3nt: TGTGCCAGCAGTGAACTAGCGGGAGCCGAGACCCAGTACTTC
abundance: NA
v_gene: TRBV6-1
j_gene: TRBJ2-5
d_gene: TRBD2

CDR3aa: CASSDRVGVGHNTGELFF
CDR3nt: TGTGCCAGCAGTGACAGGGTGGGGGTAGGACACAACACCGGGGAGCTGTTTTTT
abundance: NA
v_gene: TRBV6-4
j_gene: TRBJ2-2
d_gene: NA

CDR3aa: CASSIPGNTIYF
CDR3nt: TGTGCCAGTAGTATACCTGGAAACACCATATATTTT
abundance: NA
v_gene: TRBV19
j_gene: TRBJ1-3
d_gene: NA

CDR3aa: CASSFKREPIGELFF
CDR3nt: TGTGCCAGCAGCTTTAAGCGGGAGCCCATCGGGGAGCTGTTTTTT
abundance: NA
v_gene: TRBV5-6
j_gene: TRBJ2-2
d_gene: TRBD2

CDR3aa: CASSQPTGTGGKQFF
CDR3nt: TGTGCCAGCAGCCAACCGACCGGGACTGGTGGGAAGCAGTTCTTC
abundance: NA
v_gene: TRBV6-6
j_gene: TRBJ2-1
d_gene: NA

CDR3aa: CASSPYRTSGRGVETQYF
CDR3nt: TGTGCCAGCAGCCCATACAGGACTAGCGGGAGAGGTGTTGAGACCCAGTACTTC
abundance: NA
v_gene: TRBV11-1
j_gene: TRBJ2-5
d_gene: TRBD2

CDR3aa: CASKRSGDMWNEQFF
CDR3nt: TGTGCCAGCAAAAGGTCGGGAGATATGTGGAATGAGCAGTTCTTC
abundance: NA
v_gene: TRBV2
j_gene: TRBJ2-1
d_gene: NA

CDR3aa: CASSFRAGGSYNEQFF
CDR3nt: TGTGCCAGCAGTTTCCGGGCGGGAGGCTCCTACAATGAGCAGTTCTTC
abundance: NA
v_gene: TRBV27
j_gene: TRBJ2-1
d_gene: TRBD2

CDR3aa: CASSLDRKDGYTF
CDR3nt: TGTGCCAGCAGCTTGGACAGGAAGGATGGCTACACCTTC
abundance: NA
v_gene: TRBV5-4
j_gene: TRBJ1-2
d_gene: NA

CDR3aa: CAWRGQSYGYTF
CDR3nt: TGTGCCTGGAGGGGACAGTCCTATGGCTACACCTTC
abundance: NA
v_gene: TRBV30
j_gene: TRBJ1-2
d_gene: TRBD1

CDR3aa: CASRGGTYEQYF
CDR3nt: TGTGCCAGCCGCGGCGGAACCTACGAGCAGTACTTC
abundance: NA
v_gene: TRBV2
j_gene: TRBJ2-7
d_gene: NA

CDR3aa: CASSPVNEKLFF
CDR3nt: TGTGCCAGCAGTCCTGTTAATGAAAAACTGTTTTTT
abundance: NA
v_gene: TRBV28
j_gene: TRBJ1-4
d_gene: NA

CDR3aa: CASRTRGLDGNTIYF
CDR3nt: TGTGCCAGCAGAACCAGGGGCTTAGATGGAAACACCATATATTTT
abundance: NA
v_gene: TRBV6-1
j_gene: TRBJ1-3
d_gene: NA

CDR3aa: CASSPQGMNTEAFF
CDR3nt: TGTGCCAGCAGCCCACAGGGGATGAACACTGAAGCTTTCTTT
abundance: NA
v_gene: TRBV7-2
j_gene: TRBJ1-1
d_gene: TRBD1

CDR3aa: CASGPPGTSGSYEQYF
CDR3nt: TGTGCTAGTGGTCCTCCCGGGACTAGCGGGAGCTACGAGCAGTACTTC
abundance: NA
v_gene: TRBV12-5
j_gene: TRBJ2-7
d_gene: TRBD2

CDR3aa: CAIRANPYEQYF
CDR3nt: TGTGCCATCAGGGCCAACCCCTACGAGCAGTACTTC
abundance: NA
v_gene: TRBV10-3
j_gene: TRBJ2-7
d_gene: NA

CDR3aa: CASNPGRRETQYF
CDR3nt: TGTGCCAGCAACCCAGGGAGACGGGAGACCCAGTACTTC
abundance: NA
v_gene: TRBV28
j_gene: TRBJ2-5
d_gene: NA

CDR3aa: CASSSLTGNYGYTF
CDR3nt: TGCGCCAGCAGCTCATTGACAGGGAACTATGGCTACACCTTC
abundance: NA
v_gene: TRBV5-1
j_gene: TRBJ1-2
d_gene: TRBD1

CDR3aa: CASSQEKRSSKETQYF
CDR3nt: TGCGCCAGCAGCCAAGAGAAAAGGAGCTCGAAAGAGACCCAGTACTTC
abundance: NA
v_gene: TRBV4-1
j_gene: TRBJ2-5
d_gene: NA

CDR3aa: CASKDRTDPVNEQFF
CDR3nt: TGCGCCAGCAAAGACCGGACGGACCCCGTCAATGAGCAGTTCTTC
abundance: NA
v_gene: TRBV4-1
j_gene: TRBJ2-1
d_gene: NA

CDR3aa: CASSQVVGTNQPQHF
CDR3nt: TGCGCCAGCAGCCAAGTTGTAGGGACTAATCAGCCCCAGCATTTT
abundance: NA
v_gene: TRBV4-3
j_gene: TRBJ1-5
d_gene: NA

CDR3aa: CASSLVYEQYF
CDR3nt: TGTGCCAGCAGCTTGGTCTACGAGCAGTACTTC
abundance: NA
v_gene: TRBV11-2
j_gene: TRBJ2-7
d_gene: NA

CDR3aa: CASSLLGSMSGYTF
CDR3nt: TGTGCCAGCAGTTTATTGGGGAGCATGTCGGGCTACACCTTC
abundance: NA
v_gene: TRBV28
j_gene: TRBJ1-2
d_gene: NA

CDR3aa: CASAPNRELAQYF
CDR3nt: TGTGCCAGCGCACCCAACCGGGAACTCGCACAGTATTTT
abundance: once
v_gene: TRBV27
j_gene: TRBJ2-3
d_gene: NA

CDR3aa: CASNPAGGPRQYF
CDR3nt: TGTGCCAGCAACCCAGCGGGAGGGCCAAGGCAGTACTTC
abundance: NA
v_gene: TRBV28
j_gene: TRBJ2-7
d_gene: TRBD2

CDR3aa: CSARDQVEQYF
CDR3nt: TGCAGTGCTAGAGATCAGGTCGAGCAGTACTTC
abundance: NA
v_gene: TRBV20-1
j_gene: TRBJ2-7
d_gene: NA

CDR3aa: CASRGASTDTQYF
CDR3nt: TGTGCCAGCAGGGGGGCTAGCACAGATACGCAGTATTTT
abundance: NA
v_gene: TRBV2
j_gene: TRBJ2-3
d_gene: NA

CDR3aa: CASSLRLAASTDTQYF
CDR3nt: TGTGCCAGCAGTCTCAGACTGGCGGCAAGCACAGATACGCAGTATTTT
abundance: NA
v_gene: TRBV5-4
j_gene: TRBJ2-3
d_gene: NA

CDR3aa: CASWGLGRTDTQYF
CDR3nt: TGTGCCAGTTGGGGACTGGGGAGGACAGATACGCAGTATTTT
abundance: NA
v_gene: TRBV6-6
j_gene: TRBJ2-3
d_gene: NA

CDR3aa: CASSPLRASTDTQYF
CDR3nt: TGTGCCAGCAGTCCCCTCCGGGCGAGCACAGATACGCAGTATTTT
abundance: NA
v_gene: TRBV6-5
j_gene: TRBJ2-3
d_gene: NA

CDR3aa: CASSLGGQGSTDTQYF
CDR3nt: TGCGCCAGCAGCTTGGGGGGACAGGGAAGCACAGATACGCAGTATTTT
abundance: few
v_gene: TRBV5-1
j_gene: TRBJ2-3
d_gene: TRBD1

CDR3aa: CASSEVVTTSGRGGDYEQYF
CDR3nt: TGTGCCAGCAGTGAAGTTGTAACGACTAGCGGGAGAGGAGGGGACTACGAGCAGTACTTC
abundance: NA
v_gene: TRBV2
j_gene: TRBJ2-7
d_gene: TRBD2

CDR3aa: CASSYQDRRQETQYF
CDR3nt: TGTGCCAGCAGTTACCAGGACAGGAGACAAGAGACCCAGTACTTC
abundance: NA
v_gene: TRBV6-6
j_gene: TRBJ2-5
d_gene: TRBD1

CDR3aa: CASSFLGGGNTIYF
CDR3nt: TGTGCCAGCAGCTTCCTTGGTGGAGGAAACACCATATATTTT
abundance: NA
v_gene: TRBV5-4
j_gene: TRBJ1-3
d_gene: NA

CDR3aa: CASSLPSGTVTDTQYF
CDR3nt: TGCGCCAGCAGCTTGCCGTCCGGGACCGTCACAGATACGCAGTATTTT
abundance: NA
v_gene: TRBV5-1
j_gene: TRBJ2-3
d_gene: NA

CDR3aa: CASSLEAGIDTQYF
CDR3nt: TGCGCCAGCAGCTTGGAAGCGGGGATAGATACGCAGTATTTT
abundance: NA
v_gene: TRBV5-1
j_gene: TRBJ2-3
d_gene: TRBD2

CDR3aa: CATRQGPNTDTQYF
CDR3nt: TGTGCCACCCGACAGGGGCCAAACACAGATACGCAGTATTTT
abundance: NA
v_gene: TRBV6-6
j_gene: TRBJ2-3
d_gene: TRBD1

CDR3aa: CASSPPGQGLITGELFF
CDR3nt: TGTGCCAGCAGCCCACCGGGACAGGGGTTGATCACCGGGGAGCTGTTTTTT
abundance: NA
v_gene: TRBV5-4
j_gene: TRBJ2-2
d_gene: TRBD1

CDR3aa: CASSYSIEVNTEAFF
CDR3nt: TGTGCCAGCAGTTACTCGATTGAAGTGAACACTGAAGCTTTCTTT
abundance: NA
v_gene: TRBV6-5
j_gene: TRBJ1-1
d_gene: NA

CDR3aa: CASSWTSGANTGELFF
CDR3nt: TGTGCCAGCAGCTGGACTAGCGGGGCGAACACCGGGGAGCTGTTTTTT
abundance: NA
v_gene: TRBV7-2
j_gene: TRBJ2-2
d_gene: TRBD2

CDR3aa: CASSPPSGTTGELFF
CDR3nt: TGTGCCAGCAGCCCTCCTAGCGGGACGACCGGGGAGCTGTTTTTT
abundance: few
v_gene: TRBV7-3
j_gene: TRBJ2-2
d_gene: TRBD2

CDR3aa: CASSLDGTGTYEQYF
CDR3nt: TGTGCCAGCAGCTTAGATGGGACAGGGACCTACGAGCAGTACTTC
abundance: NA
v_gene: TRBV11-2
j_gene: TRBJ2-7
d_gene: TRBD1